These 9 T cell receptor beta chains came from one sample sequenced in a study of T cell responses to AZD1222 COVID-19 vaccine. Libraries were prepared by immunoSEQ multiplex PCR; TCRdb keeps only in-frame clonotypes and omits some of them. This repertoire shows about 70,000 clones, around 84% found once; its top ten account for approximately 9.8%. Sequenced here: peripheral blood, sampled on day 0 of AZD1222 vaccination. These receptors came from an adult in good health.

V and J are TRBV24-1 and TRBJ2-7; 9 bases align to TRBD1. Germline V gene sequence: CDR1 KGHDR, CDR2 SFDVKD. The V segment lost 0 bases and the J segment 7 bases; nucleotides outside the gene matches: 9. The CDR3 covers 16 residues. DNA of the CDR3: TGTGCCACCAGTGATTTGCAGGGGACAGGGACGGAAGAGCAGTACTTC. It codes for CATSDLQGTGTEEQYF.

V usage is TRBV28 and J usage is TRBJ1-5; 9 bases are a match to TRBD1. There are 16 residues in the CDR3. Germline CDR1 MDHEN, CDR2 SYDVKM. The V gene end was trimmed by 3 bases and the J gene end by 0 bases; junction bases not matched to a gene: 3. For the CDR3, the DNA is TGTGCCAGCAGTTTGGGGGACAGGGATAGCAATCAGCCCCAGCATTTT. Amino acids: CASSLGDRDSNQPQHF.

This clone showed up just a few times. The CDR3, as DNA: TGTGCCAGCAGTAGCCTCTGGGGTTCCACCGGGGAGCTGTTTTTT. Protein: CASSSLWGSTGELFF. J is TRBJ2-2 and V is TRBV25-1; D is ambiguous. CDR1 and CDR2 (germline): MGHDK, SYGVNS. Trimming pared 5 bases from V and 4 bases from J, leaving 14 bases between. The CDR3 contains 15 residues.

A remark on this clone: The sample carries other DNA sequences with the same CDR3. The chain carries TRBV7-3 and TRBJ1-1; D is undetermined. The CDR3 consists of 13 residues. V was clipped by 0 bases and J by 1 base, with 3 bases between them. CDR1 is SGHTA and CDR2 is FQGTGA in the germline V gene. The CDR3 region has the DNA TGTGCCAGCAGCTTAACAGGGAACACTGAAGCTTTCTTT. Protein: CASSLTGNTEAFF.

The gene calls are TRBV28 and TRBJ1-2, with 8 bases that match TRBD1. With 1 base clipped from V and 8 bases from J, the junction kept 9 bases outside the gene matches. CDR3 length equals 15 residues. Germline values: CDR1 MDHEN, CDR2 SYDVKM. The CDR3 loop is CASSLLAGGAGGYTF. The CDR3, as DNA: TGTGCCAGCAGTTTATTGGCAGGGGGCGCGGGCGGCTACACCTTC.

CDR3 sequence (DNA): TGTGCCAGCAGTTACGCCCAGAGCGAGACCCAGTACTTC. Translating it yields CASSYAQSETQYF. The chain uses TRBV6-2 or TRBV6-3 and TRBJ2-5; D is unclear. This CDR3 spans 13 amino acids. The germline V gene encodes CDR1 MNHEY and CDR2 SVGEGT. The V gene lost 2 bases and the J gene lost 5 bases, with 9 bases spanning the gap.

This chain links TRBV2 with TRBJ2-7; 14 bases line up with TRBD2. Germline-derived CDR1 and CDR2 are SNHLY and FYNNEI. The CDR3 is made up of 15 amino acids. Trimming removed 5 bases from V and 5 bases from J; junction bases left unmatched: 5. CDR3 amino acids: CASSPGLAGGNEQYF. The CDR3 DNA reads as TGTGCCAGCAGTCCCGGACTAGCGGGGGGCAACGAGCAGTACTTC.

The V and J genes are TRBV29-1 and TRBJ1-3; no clear D gene. V shed 0 bases and J shed 1 base, with 1 base lying between them. CDR1 and CDR2 from the germline V gene are SQVTM and ANQGSEA. The CDR3 runs 12 residues. CDR3 nucleotide sequence: TGCAGCGTTGAAGATTCTGGAAACACCATATATTTT. It is translated as CSVEDSGNTIYF.

The CDR3 region is CASSLGAITTSRGVTEAFF. The CDR3 DNA reads as TGTGCCAGCAGCTTGGGGGCCATCACTACAAGTCGGGGAGTCACTGAAGCTTTCTTT. V and J are TRBV7-9 and TRBJ1-1; D is perhaps TRBD1 (6 bases). The CDR3 runs to 19 residues. Germline V gene data show CDR1 as SEHNR and CDR2 as FQNEAQ (reference sequence). The V end was cut by 3 bases, the J end by 4 bases, with 27 bases between.